This T cell receptor beta chain appears in the sequencing data of a study of cytomegalovirus exposure and HLA in healthy donors. Researchers ran the PCR with 60 Vbeta and 13 Jbeta primers. Assay: immunoSEQ multiplex PCR; the TCRdb copy retains only in-frame clones and omits some. The profile shows 190,000 or so clones, less than 85% of them singletons. CDR3 length: 19 residues. The germline V gene has CDR1 SGHTA and CDR2 FQGNSA. V shed 2 bases and J 2 bases; nucleotides not matched to a gene: 15. Sequenced sample: PBMCs. The TCR was taken from a girl between 5 and 17 years old in good health and CMV-seropositive. The V call is TRBV7-2, the J call TRBJ2-3; 8 positions match TRBD2. The CDR3 DNA reads as TGTGCCAGCAGCTTATTAGGGATTAGAACGGGGGGGGACACAGATACGCAGTATTTT. Its translation: CASSLLGIRTGGDTDTQYF.